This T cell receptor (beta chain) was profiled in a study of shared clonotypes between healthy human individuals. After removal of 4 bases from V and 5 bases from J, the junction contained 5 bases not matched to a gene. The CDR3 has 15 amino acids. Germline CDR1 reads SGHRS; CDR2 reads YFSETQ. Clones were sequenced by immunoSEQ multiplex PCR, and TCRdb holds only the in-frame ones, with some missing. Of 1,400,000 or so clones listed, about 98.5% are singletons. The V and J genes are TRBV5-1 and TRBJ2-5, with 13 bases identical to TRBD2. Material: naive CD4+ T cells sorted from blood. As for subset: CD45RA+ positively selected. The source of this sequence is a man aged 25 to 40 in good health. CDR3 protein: CASSIKTSGGETQYF. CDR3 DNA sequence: TGCGCCAGCAGCATAAAGACTAGCGGGGGGGAGACCCAGTACTTC.